Reported below is one TCR beta chain. The sample is drawn from a study of cytomegalovirus exposure and HLA in healthy donors. Trimming left V 1 base short and J 3 bases short, with 9 bases between. Per germline, CDR1 MDHEN and CDR2 SYDVKM. The CDR3 covers 15 residues. It was with 60 Vbeta and 13 Jbeta primers that the PCR ran. Clones were sequenced by immunoSEQ multiplex PCR, and TCRdb holds only the in-frame ones, with some missing. This table lists around 210,000 clones. This chain links TRBV28 with TRBJ1-4; D is ambiguous. Sequencing input: PBMCs. The source of this sequence is a girl aged 2 to 9 in good health and CMV-seropositive. The CDR3 DNA is TGTGCCAGCAGTTTATCGACGGCGGCTAATGAAAAACTGTTTTTT. This codes for CASSLSTAANEKLFF.